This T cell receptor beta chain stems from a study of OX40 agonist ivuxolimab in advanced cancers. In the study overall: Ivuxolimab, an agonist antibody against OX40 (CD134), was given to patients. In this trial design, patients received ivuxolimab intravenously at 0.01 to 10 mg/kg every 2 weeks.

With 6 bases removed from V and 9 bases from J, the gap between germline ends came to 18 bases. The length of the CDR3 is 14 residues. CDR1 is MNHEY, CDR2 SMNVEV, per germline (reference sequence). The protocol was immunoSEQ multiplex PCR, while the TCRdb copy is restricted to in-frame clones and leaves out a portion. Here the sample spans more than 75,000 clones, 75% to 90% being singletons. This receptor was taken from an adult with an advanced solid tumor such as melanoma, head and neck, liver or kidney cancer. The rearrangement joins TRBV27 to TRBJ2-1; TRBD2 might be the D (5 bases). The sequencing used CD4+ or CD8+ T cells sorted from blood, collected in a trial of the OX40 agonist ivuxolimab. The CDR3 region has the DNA TGTGCCAGCAGCTCTCCCTTCGGGGTTGGTGAGCAGTTCTTC. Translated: CASSSPFGVGEQFF.